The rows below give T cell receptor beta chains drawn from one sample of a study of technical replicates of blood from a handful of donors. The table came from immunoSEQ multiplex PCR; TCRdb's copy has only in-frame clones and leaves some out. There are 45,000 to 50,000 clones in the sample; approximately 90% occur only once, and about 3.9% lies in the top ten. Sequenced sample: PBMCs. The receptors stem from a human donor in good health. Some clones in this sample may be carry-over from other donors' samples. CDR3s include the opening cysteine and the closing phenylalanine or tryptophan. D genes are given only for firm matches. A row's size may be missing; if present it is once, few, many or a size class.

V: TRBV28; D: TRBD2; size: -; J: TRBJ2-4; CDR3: CASKEGGLAKNIQYF; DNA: TGTGCCAGCAAAGAGGGAGGGTTGGCCAAAAACATTCAGTACTTC
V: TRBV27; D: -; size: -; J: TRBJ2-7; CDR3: CASSDRQITYEQYF; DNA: TGTGCCAGCAGTGACAGACAGATTACCTACGAGCAGTACTTC
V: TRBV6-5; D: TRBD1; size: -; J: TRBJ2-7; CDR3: CASSSAGTGSYEQYF; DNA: TGTGCCAGCAGTTCAGCCGGGACAGGGAGTTACGAGCAGTACTTC
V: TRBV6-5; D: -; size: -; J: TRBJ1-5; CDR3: CASSYLGGQPQHF; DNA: TGTGCCAGCAGTTACTTGGGGGGTCAGCCCCAGCATTTT
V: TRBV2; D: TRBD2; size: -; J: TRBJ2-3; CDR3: CASSAQGRGSRADTQYF; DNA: TGTGCCAGCAGTGCCCAAGGGCGCGGGAGTAGGGCAGATACGCAGTATTTT
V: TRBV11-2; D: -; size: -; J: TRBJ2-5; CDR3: CASSPPVETQYF; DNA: TGTGCCAGCAGCCCTCCCGTGGAGACCCAGTACTTC
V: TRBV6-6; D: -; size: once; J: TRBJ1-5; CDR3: CASTGGVGQPQHF; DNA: TGTGCCAGCACGGGGGGTGTAGGTCAGCCCCAGCATTTT
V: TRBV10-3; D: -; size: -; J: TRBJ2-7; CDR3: CAITPTGYEQYF; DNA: TGTGCCATCACCCCGACTGGGTACGAGCAGTACTTC
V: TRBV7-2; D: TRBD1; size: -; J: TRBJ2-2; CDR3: CASSFGRQGADTGELFF; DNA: TGTGCCAGCAGCTTTGGCCGACAGGGGGCCGACACCGGGGAGCTGTTTTTT
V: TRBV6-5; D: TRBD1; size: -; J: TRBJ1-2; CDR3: CASRSGQSNYGYTF; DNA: TGTGCCAGCAGGTCGGGACAGTCTAACTATGGCTACACCTTC
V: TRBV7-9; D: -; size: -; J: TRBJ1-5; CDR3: CASSYGLGPQHF; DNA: TGTGCCAGCAGCTATGGGCTGGGGCCCCAGCATTTT
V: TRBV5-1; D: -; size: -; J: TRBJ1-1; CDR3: CASSRDSPNTEAFF; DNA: TGCGCCAGCAGCCGGGACTCCCCGAACACTGAAGCTTTCTTT
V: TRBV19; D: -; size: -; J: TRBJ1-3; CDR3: CASSSSAGAGNTIYF; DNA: TGTGCCAGTAGCTCCTCCGCGGGGGCCGGAAACACCATATATTTT
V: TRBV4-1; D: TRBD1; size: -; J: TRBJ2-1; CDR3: CASSLQGAAAYNEQFF; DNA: TGCGCCAGCAGCCTCCAGGGGGCGGCGGCCTACAATGAGCAGTTCTTC
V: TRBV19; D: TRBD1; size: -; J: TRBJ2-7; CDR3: CASSAGTGVYEQYF; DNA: TGTGCCAGTAGTGCCGGGACAGGGGTCTACGAGCAGTACTTC
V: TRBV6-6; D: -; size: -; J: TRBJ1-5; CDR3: CASIRGYSNQPQHF; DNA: TGTGCCAGCATTCGAGGCTATAGCAATCAGCCCCAGCATTTT
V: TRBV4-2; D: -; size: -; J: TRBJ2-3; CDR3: CASSQGDWGTDTQYF; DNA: TGTGCCAGCAGCCAAGGGGACTGGGGCACAGATACGCAGTATTTT
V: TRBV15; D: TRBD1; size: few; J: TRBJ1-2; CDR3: CATSFARGQTEGYTF; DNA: TGTGCCACCAGCTTCGCCAGGGGGCAGACGGAAGGCTACACCTTC
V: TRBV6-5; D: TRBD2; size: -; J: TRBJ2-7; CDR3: CASSYSSGRPYEQYF; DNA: TGTGCCAGCAGTTACTCTAGCGGGAGGCCCTACGAGCAGTACTTC
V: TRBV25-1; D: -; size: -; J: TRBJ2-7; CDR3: CASSDRDFYEQYF; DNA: TGTGCCAGCAGTGACCGGGATTTCTACGAGCAGTACTTC
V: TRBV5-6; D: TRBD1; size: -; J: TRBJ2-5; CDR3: CASSRNRGTTQYF; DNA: TGTGCCAGCAGCAGAAACAGGGGGACGACCCAGTACTTC
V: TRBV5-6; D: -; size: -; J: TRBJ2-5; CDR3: CASSLVTATETQYF; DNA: TGTGCCAGCAGCTTGGTTACAGCTACGGAGACCCAGTACTTC
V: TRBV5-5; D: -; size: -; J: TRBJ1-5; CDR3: CASPFVCQPQHF; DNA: TGTGCCAGCCCGTTCGTTTGTCAGCCCCAGCATTTT
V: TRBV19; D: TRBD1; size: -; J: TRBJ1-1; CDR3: CASSRTGLRADTEAFF; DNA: TGTGCCAGTAGTAGGACAGGGTTAAGGGCAGACACTGAAGCTTTCTTT
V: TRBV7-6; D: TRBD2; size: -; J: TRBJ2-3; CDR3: CASSPQTPRIAGGSDTQYF; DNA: TGTGCCAGCAGCCCGCAAACGCCCCGTATAGCGGGAGGTTCAGATACGCAGTATTTT
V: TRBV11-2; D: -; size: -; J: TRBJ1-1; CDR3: CASTPNTEAFF; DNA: TGTGCCAGCACCCCTAACACTGAAGCTTTCTTT
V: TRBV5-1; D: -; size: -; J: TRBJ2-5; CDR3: CASSPGQGSETQYF; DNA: TGCGCCAGCAGTCCCGGTCAGGGGAGCGAGACCCAGTACTTC
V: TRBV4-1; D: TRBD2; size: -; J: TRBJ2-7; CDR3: CASSQDLFERGSTYEQYF; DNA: TGCGCCAGCAGCCAAGATCTTTTCGAGCGGGGATCAACCTACGAGCAGTACTTC
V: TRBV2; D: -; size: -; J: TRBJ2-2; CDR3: CASSEVSAGELFF; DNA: TGTGCCAGCAGTGAAGTGTCGGCCGGGGAGCTGTTTTTT
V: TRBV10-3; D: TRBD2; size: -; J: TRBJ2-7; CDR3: CAISDYSGNGEQYF; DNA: TGTGCCATCAGCGACTATAGCGGGAATGGCGAGCAGTACTTC
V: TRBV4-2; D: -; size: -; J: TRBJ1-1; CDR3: CASSDSAHTEAFF; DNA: TGTGCCAGCAGCGACTCGGCGCACACTGAAGCTTTCTTT
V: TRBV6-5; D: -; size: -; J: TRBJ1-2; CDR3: CASSYSETNYGYTF; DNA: TGTGCCAGCAGTTACTCCGAGACAAACTATGGCTACACCTTC
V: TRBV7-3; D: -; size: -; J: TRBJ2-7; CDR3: CASSLSQGREQYF; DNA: TGTGCCAGCAGCTTAAGTCAGGGCCGCGAGCAGTACTTC
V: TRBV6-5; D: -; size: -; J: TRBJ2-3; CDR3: CASSPSPTLADTQYF; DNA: TGTGCCAGCAGCCCCTCGCCGACCCTAGCCGATACGCAGTATTTT
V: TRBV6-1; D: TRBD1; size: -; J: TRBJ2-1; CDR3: CASSVLGQGADEQFF; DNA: TGTGCCAGCAGTGTTCTCGGCCAGGGGGCCGATGAGCAGTTCTTC
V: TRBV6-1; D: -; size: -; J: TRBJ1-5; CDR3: CASAEGGHGNQPQHF; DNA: TGTGCCAGCGCTGAGGGGGGGCATGGCAATCAGCCCCAGCATTTT
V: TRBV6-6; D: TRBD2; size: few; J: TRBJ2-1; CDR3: CASSRTSDYNEQFF; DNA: TGTGCCAGCAGCCGGACTAGCGATTACAATGAGCAGTTCTTC
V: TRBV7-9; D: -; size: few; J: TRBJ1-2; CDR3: CASSLVDRTNYGYTF; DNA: TGTGCCAGCAGCTTAGTTGACAGAACTAACTATGGCTACACCTTC
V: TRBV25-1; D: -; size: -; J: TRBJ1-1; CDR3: CASSESLGLGTEAFF; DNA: TGTGCCAGCAGTGAAAGTCTTGGGCTTGGGACTGAAGCTTTCTTT